This entry concerns a single T cell receptor (beta chain). The CDR3 extends over 16 amino acids. Germline CDR1 SGHRS, CDR2 YFSETQ. Trimming cost V 0 bases and J 5 bases; bases outside gene matches: 8. TCRdb keeps only in-frame clones here, not all; method: immunoSEQ multiplex PCR. The sample yields around 230,000 clones, around four fifths seen once. The record originates from a study of blood T cell repertoires in COVID-19. The clonotype was recovered from a woman aged 50 to 60 with acute or convalescent COVID-19. This chain links TRBV5-1 with TRBJ2-1; 7 bases agree with TRBD2. What was sequenced was peripheral blood. CDR3 sequence (DNA): TGCGCCAGCAGCTTGGTCGGGGCGGGAGAGAACAATGAGCAGTTCTTC. Residues: CASSLVGAGENNEQFF.